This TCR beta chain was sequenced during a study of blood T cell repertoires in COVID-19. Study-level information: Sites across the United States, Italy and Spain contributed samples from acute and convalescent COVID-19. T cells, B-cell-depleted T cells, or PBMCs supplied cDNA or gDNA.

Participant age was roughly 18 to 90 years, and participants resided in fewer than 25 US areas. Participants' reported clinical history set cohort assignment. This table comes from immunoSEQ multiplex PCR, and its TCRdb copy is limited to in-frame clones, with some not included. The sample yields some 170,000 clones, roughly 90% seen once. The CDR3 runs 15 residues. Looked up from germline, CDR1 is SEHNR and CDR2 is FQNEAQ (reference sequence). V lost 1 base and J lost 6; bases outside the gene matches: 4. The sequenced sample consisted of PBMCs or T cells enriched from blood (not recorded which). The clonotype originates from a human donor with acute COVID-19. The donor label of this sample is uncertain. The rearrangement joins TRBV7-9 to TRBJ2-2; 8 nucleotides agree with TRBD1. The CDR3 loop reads CASSLGQGKPGELFF. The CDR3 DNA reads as TGTGCCAGCAGCTTAGGACAGGGGAAGCCCGGGGAGCTGTTTTTT.